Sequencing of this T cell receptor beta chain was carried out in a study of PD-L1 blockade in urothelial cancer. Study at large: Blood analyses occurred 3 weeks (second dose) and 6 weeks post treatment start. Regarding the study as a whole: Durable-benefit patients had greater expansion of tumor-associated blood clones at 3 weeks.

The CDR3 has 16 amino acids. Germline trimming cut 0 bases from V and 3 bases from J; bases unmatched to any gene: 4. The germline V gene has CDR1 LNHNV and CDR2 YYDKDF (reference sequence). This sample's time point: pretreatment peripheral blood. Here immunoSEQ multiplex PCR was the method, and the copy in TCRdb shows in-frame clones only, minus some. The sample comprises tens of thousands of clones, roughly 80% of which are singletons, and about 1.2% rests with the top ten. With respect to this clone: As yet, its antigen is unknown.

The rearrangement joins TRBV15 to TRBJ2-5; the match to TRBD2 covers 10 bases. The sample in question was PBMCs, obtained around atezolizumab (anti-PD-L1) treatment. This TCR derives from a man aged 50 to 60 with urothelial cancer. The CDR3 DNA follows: TGTGCCACCAGCAGAGAATGGCTAGCGGGAGAAGAGACCCAGTACTTC. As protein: CATSREWLAGEETQYF.